Listed here are 15 T cell receptor beta chains from one sample, sequenced in a study of T cell responses to AZD1222 COVID-19 vaccine. TCRdb's copy holds only in-frame clones and misses some; the assay was immunoSEQ multiplex PCR. The sample consists of 150,000 to 200,000 clones, around 94% of them appearing once. The input for sequencing was peripheral blood, taken on day 0 of AZD1222 vaccination. These receptor sequences come from an adult in good health.

The chain employs TRBV21-1 and TRBJ1-1. TRBV21-1 is described as a pseudogene. This CDR3 spans 15 amino acids. CDR3 nucleotides: TGTGCCAGCAGCAAAGTTCGAACAGAGGGGACTGAAGCTTTCTTT. Translated, it gives CASSKVRTEGTEAFF.

The chain combines TRBV7-9 with TRBJ2-3, with 8 bases lining up with TRBD2. J gave up 3 bases and V 2 bases, and 16 bases lay outside the gene matches. The CDR3 totals 19 residues. Per germline, CDR1 SEHNR and CDR2 FQNEAQ (reference sequence). As DNA, the CDR3 is TGTGCCAGCAGCTTATTGATACCCGGAAGCGGGGGCTTTACAGATACGCAGTATTTT. Translation: CASSLLIPGSGGFTDTQYF.

This chain links TRBV4-1 with TRBJ1-4, with TRBD1 identical over 7 bases. With 4 bases clipped from V and 3 bases from J, the junction kept 11 bases outside the gene matches. CDR1 is MGHRA, CDR2 YSYEKL, per germline. This CDR3 is 17 amino acids long. The CDR3 spells CASSLVGLTGSNEKLFF. The CDR3, as DNA: TGCGCCAGCAGCCTCGTAGGATTGACAGGGTCTAATGAAAAACTGTTTTTT.

The chain employs TRBV2 and TRBJ2-7; 13 bases fit TRBD2. Unmatched junction bases numbered 11, after V lost 5 bases and J lost 7 bases. This CDR3 has 16 amino acids. Germline-derived CDR1 and CDR2 are SNHLY and FYNNEI. This chain's CDR3 is CASSPSTGTSGKEQYF. The CDR3 DNA is TGTGCCAGCAGTCCAAGTACCGGGACTAGCGGGAAAGAGCAGTACTTC. The complete variable domain, with remaining parts taken from reference TRBV2 and TRBJ2-7, reads EPEVTQTPSHQVTQMGQEVILRCVPISNHLYFYWYRQILGQKVEFLVSFYNNEISEKSEIFDDQFSVERPDGSNFTLKIRSTKLEDSAMYFCASSPSTGTSGKEQYFGPGTRLTVT.

The chain is built from TRBV19 and TRBJ1-5; 11 bases are shared with TRBD1. V gave up 2 bases and J gave up 1 base; unmatched junction bases: 4. This CDR3 has 17 amino acids. The germline gives CDR1 LNHDA, CDR2 SQIVND (reference sequence). The CDR3 nucleotides read TGTGCCAGTAGTATAAGGGGACAGGGGGGCAGCAATCAGCCCCAGCATTTT. Residues: CASSIRGQGGSNQPQHF.

The V gene is TRBV4-1, the J gene TRBJ1-2, with D perhaps TRBD1 (5 bases). Trimming shortened V by 3 bases and J by 4 bases, and 15 bases separated the two germline ends. CDR3 length: 15 amino acids. Germline V gene lookup returns CDR1 MGHRA and CDR2 YSYEKL. The CDR3 here is CASSQPRGRIYGYTF. As DNA, the CDR3 is TGCGCCAGCAGCCAGCCCCGGGGACGGATCTATGGCTACACCTTC.

The chain couples TRBV28 to TRBJ2-7; a possible D gene is TRBD2 (7 bases). V shed 6 bases and J shed 6 bases, with 21 bases lying between them. The V gene's germline CDR1 is MDHEN and CDR2 SYDVKM. The CDR3 runs to 15 residues. The CDR3 spells CASSRGQFERGEQYF. DNA of the CDR3: TGTGCCAGCAGCCGTGGACAGTTCGAGCGGGGCGAGCAGTACTTC.

CDR3: CASSTVPPSHGYTF. CDR3 bases: TGTGCCAGTAGTACCGTCCCACCTTCGCATGGCTACACCTTC. The chain uses TRBV19 and TRBJ1-2, with D unresolved. In germline, CDR1 is LNHDA, CDR2 SQIVND (reference sequence). The CDR3 sequence is 14 residues long. V lost 4 bases, J lost 6 bases, and 15 bases lay in between.

The gene calls are TRBV19 and TRBJ1-4, with a possible D match to TRBD1 (5 bases). Trimming removed 5 bases from V and 4 bases from J, with 11 bases in between. The length of the CDR3 is 14 residues. Germline values: CDR1 LNHDA, CDR2 SQIVND (reference sequence). CDR3 residues: CASSAGLFNEKLFF. CDR3 bases: TGTGCCAGTAGTGCGGGACTGTTTAATGAAAAACTGTTTTTT.

A note on this clone: Other nucleotide sequences in the sample specify the same CDR3. The chain has TRBV9 and TRBJ2-3; no definite D call. Trimming shortened V by 0 bases and J by 3 bases, and 5 bases separated the two germline ends. Germline values: CDR1 SGDLS, CDR2 YYNGEE. This CDR3 is built from 13 residues. The CDR3 loop is CASSVGGTDTQYF. The CDR3 coding sequence is TGTGCCAGCAGCGTAGGGGGAACAGATACGCAGTATTTT.

This chain joins TRBV28 and TRBJ2-2; D is undetermined. The CDR3 is made up of 12 amino acids. V shed 6 bases and J shed 2 bases, with 4 bases lying between them. Germline-derived CDR1 and CDR2 are MDHEN and SYDVKM. The CDR3 coding sequence is TGTGCCAGCAGGTATAACACCGGGGAGCTGTTTTTT. Translating it yields CASRYNTGELFF.

The V gene is TRBV6-2 or TRBV6-3, the J gene TRBJ2-1, with 12 bases lining up with TRBD2. The V and J ends lost 6 bases and 6 bases, in that order; junction bases with no gene match: 6. CDR1 MNHEY and CDR2 SVGEGT come from the germline V gene. This CDR3 is 15 amino acids long. CDR3 coding DNA: TGTGCCAGCAGCCTCACTAGCGGGGGGTTCAATGAGCAGTTCTTC. Protein: CASSLTSGGFNEQFF.

Concerning this clone itself: A read error may produce the germline difference seen at one junction end. The chain is built from TRBV7-2 and TRBJ2-1; D gene unclear. Germline loops: CDR1 SGHTA, CDR2 FQGNSA. The CDR3 has 14 amino acids. The CDR3 loop reads CASSLDGAYNKQFF. The CDR3 nucleotides read TGTGCCAGCAGCTTAGACGGTGCCTACAATAAGCAGTTCTTC.

V usage is TRBV13 and J usage is TRBJ1-2; D remains unclear. V shed 4 bases and J shed 6 bases, with 9 bases lying between them. Germline V CDR1 and CDR2: PRHDT, FYEKMQ (reference sequence). This CDR3 is 12 amino acids long. The CDR3 DNA reads TGTGCCAGCAGCTCGGACGTTAATGGCTACACCTTC. It yields the protein CASSSDVNGYTF.

V is TRBV24-1 and J is TRBJ2-3; D gene unclear. The germline V gene encodes CDR1 KGHDR and CDR2 SFDVKD. The CDR3 totals 14 residues. Trimming shortened V by 3 bases and J by 2 bases, and 8 bases separated the two germline ends. CDR3 bases: TGTGCCACCAGTGATCCCATGGCCACAGATACGCAGTATTTT. Its translation: CATSDPMATDTQYF.